Presented here are 27 T cell receptor beta chains from one specimen sequenced in a study of blood T cell repertoires in COVID-19. This table comes from immunoSEQ multiplex PCR, and its TCRdb copy is limited to in-frame clones, with some not included. There are more than 250,000 clones in the sample; 70% to 90% occur only once, and roughly 4.6% lies in the top ten. Specimen: peripheral blood. The receptor set was obtained from a man aged 55 to 69 who had recovered from COVID-19.

J is TRBJ2-3 and V is TRBV7-2; 9 nucleotides agree with TRBD2. Trimming removed 5 bases from V and 1 base from J; junction bases left unmatched: 7. Looked up from germline, CDR1 is SGHTA and CDR2 is FQGNSA. This CDR3 is built from 16 residues. The CDR3 DNA follows: TGTGCCAGCAGCCTAGGAATAGCGGGAGGCACAGATACGCAGTATTTT. Translation: CASSLGIAGGTDTQYF.

This rearrangement joins TRBV5-1 to TRBJ2-3, with 12 bases fitting TRBD2. The trim removed 2 bases at V and 4 bases at J, leaving 8 bases unmatched. Germline values: CDR1 SGHRS, CDR2 YFSETQ. The CDR3 spans 17 residues. The CDR3 sequence: CASSLSSGRAVADTQYF. The CDR3 nucleotides read TGCGCCAGCAGCTTATCTAGCGGGAGGGCCGTAGCAGATACGCAGTATTTT.

This sequence joins TRBV9 and TRBJ2-1, with 10 bases matching TRBD2. The germline gives CDR1 SGDLS, CDR2 YYNGEE. V was clipped by 0 bases and J by 6 bases; unmatched bases: 9. This CDR3 comprises 17 residues. The CDR3 here is CASSVVKSGGAVNEQFF. For the CDR3, the DNA is TGTGCCAGCAGCGTAGTTAAAAGCGGGGGGGCCGTCAATGAGCAGTTCTTC.

This clone was seen just once. CDR3 protein: CASSQTSGSANEQFF. The CDR3 nucleotides are TGTGCCAGCAGCCAGACTAGCGGGAGCGCGAATGAGCAGTTCTTC. The gene calls are TRBV4-2 and TRBJ2-1, with TRBD2 identical over 12 bases. Per the germline V gene, CDR1 is LGHNA and CDR2 is YNFKEQ. Germline trimming cut 3 bases from V and 7 bases from J; bases unmatched to any gene: 4. The CDR3 runs 15 residues.

J is TRBJ2-2 and V is TRBV10-2, with 7 bases lining up with TRBD1. The CDR3 totals 13 residues. CDR1 is WSHSY, CDR2 SAAADI, per germline. V shed 7 bases, J shed 6 bases, and the junction held 5 bases outside the gene matches. Here the CDR3 reads CASTGTASGELFF. The CDR3 DNA reads as TGCGCCAGCACCGGGACAGCCTCCGGGGAGCTGTTTTTT.

The rearrangement joins TRBV5-4 to TRBJ1-3; 7 positions agree with TRBD1. The CDR3 loop spans 15 amino acids. Germline CDR1 and CDR2: SGHNT and YYREEE (reference sequence). V was clipped by 4 bases and J by 2 bases; unmatched bases: 6. The chain's CDR3 is CASSQPTGTGNTIYF. The CDR3 DNA reads as TGTGCCAGCAGCCAACCGACAGGGACTGGAAACACCATATATTTT.

This rearrangement joins TRBV4-1 to TRBJ1-2; TRBD1 might be the D (5 bases). The CDR3 spans 16 residues. V shed 3 bases and J shed 6 bases, with 20 bases lying between them. Germline V gene lookup returns CDR1 MGHRA and CDR2 YSYEKL. The CDR3 coding sequence is TGCGCCAGCAGCCACAACCTGCAGGGAGGTTGGGATGGCTACACCTTC. Translating it yields CASSHNLQGGWDGYTF.

This chain uses TRBV4-1 with TRBJ2-3; 10 bases fit TRBD2. Germline CDR1 MGHRA, CDR2 YSYEKL. Germline trimming cut 1 base from V and 6 bases from J; bases unmatched to any gene: 13. The CDR3 is 18 residues long. CDR3 DNA sequence: TGCGCCAGCAGCCAAGTCTTTAGGCTAGCGGGAGAAGCGGATACGCAGTATTTT. This translates into CASSQVFRLAGEADTQYF.

In its sample, this clone was seen once. V and J are TRBV24-1 and TRBJ1-3; D is unclear. V was pared by 4 bases and J by 9 bases, with 6 bases between. The CDR3 is 11 amino acids. Germline V gene sequence: CDR1 KGHDR, CDR2 SFDVKD. CDR3 residues: CATSESGTIYF. The CDR3 bases are TGTGCCACCAGTGAGTCGGGCACCATATATTTT.

This clone showed up many times. As DNA, the CDR3 is TGCGCCAGCAGCCAAGTAGATCTCGGGATCTCCTACAATGAGCAGTTCTTC. Protein product: CASSQVDLGISYNEQFF. This chain uses TRBV4-1 with TRBJ2-1; D possibly corresponds to TRBD2 (5 bases). CDR1 and CDR2 (germline): MGHRA, YSYEKL. The CDR3 is 17 residues long. V lost 1 base and J lost 0, with 13 bases in between.

This sequence joins TRBV3-1 (or the pseudogene TRBV3-2) and TRBJ1-5; 7 bases agree with TRBD1. The V and J ends lost 5 bases and 4 bases, in that order; junction bases with no gene match: 5. The CDR3 runs to 14 residues. Germline CDR1 and CDR2: LGHDT and YNNKEL (reference sequence). The CDR3 here is CASSRDSLNQPQHF. DNA for the CDR3: TGTGCCAGCAGCAGGGACAGCCTTAATCAGCCCCAGCATTTT.

This chain joins TRBV2 and TRBJ1-4; D call uncertain. Germline V lookup: CDR1 SNHLY, CDR2 FYNNEI. The germline V and J ends were trimmed by 2 bases and 0 bases, with 7 bases remaining between them. The CDR3 totals 15 residues. The CDR3 reads CASSETRSTNEKLFF. The CDR3 DNA follows: TGTGCCAGCAGTGAAACCAGATCAACTAATGAAAAACTGTTTTTT. The full variable domain, in which reference TRBV2 and TRBJ1-4 provide the parts outside the CDR3, is EPEVTQTPSHQVTQMGQEVILRCVPISNHLYFYWYRQILGQKVEFLVSFYNNEISEKSEIFDDQFSVERPDGSNFTLKIRSTKLEDSAMYFCASSETRSTNEKLFFGSGTQLSVL.

The J gene is TRBJ2-2, the V gene TRBV6-6; 10 bases agree with TRBD1. Losses at the gene ends were 7 bases for V and 7 bases for J; bases not matched to a gene: 6. This CDR3 is 14 amino acids long. The germline V gene has CDR1 MNHNY and CDR2 SVGAGI (reference sequence). The CDR3 DNA reads TGTGCCAGCACCCGACAGGGGGCAGTCGGGGAGCTGTTTTTT. Amino acid sequence: CASTRQGAVGELFF.

The chain uses TRBV19 and TRBJ2-4; TRBD1 aligns across 8 bases. V gave up 4 bases and J gave up 1 base; unmatched junction bases: 6. The CDR3 is made up of 16 amino acids. CDR1 LNHDA and CDR2 SQIVND come from the germline V gene (reference sequence). In nucleotides, the CDR3 is TGTGCCAGTAGTACCCGGACAGGGACGGCCAAAAACATTCAGTACTTC. Translated, it gives CASSTRTGTAKNIQYF.

This rearrangement joins TRBV18 to TRBJ2-1; 7 positions agree with TRBD1. Trimming at V came to 1 base and at J to 2 bases, leaving 8 bases not matched to a gene. This CDR3 is built from 17 residues. In germline, CDR1 is KGHSH, CDR2 LQKENI. CDR3 nucleotides: TGTGCCAGCTCACCACTGCCCAAGGGGGCCCCCTACAATGAGCAGTTCTTC. This codes for CASSPLPKGAPYNEQFF. The full variable domain, completed using reference TRBV18 and TRBJ2-1, is NAGVMQNPRHLVRRRGQEARLRCSPMKGHSHVYWYRQLPEEGLKFMVYLQKENIIDESGMPKERFSAEFPKEGPSILRIQQVVRGDSAAYFCASSPLPKGAPYNEQFFGPGTRLTVL.

In DNA form, the CDR3 reads TGTGCCAGCAGCCGACAGATCACTGAAGCTTTCTTT. Translated, it gives CASSRQITEAFF. This chain uses TRBV6-2 or TRBV6-3 with TRBJ1-1; possible D gene TRBD1, 5 bases. The CDR3 extends over 12 amino acids. V lost 6 bases and J lost 4, with 9 bases in between. Germline CDR1 reads MNHEY; CDR2 reads SVGEGT.

The CDR3 DNA reads TGTGCCAGCAGTACAGTAGTTGGTTCCCCTTATGGCTACACCTTC. Translated, it gives CASSTVVGSPYGYTF. The chain recombines TRBV6-5 with TRBJ1-2; D gene unclear. CDR3 length: 15 residues. The V gene's germline CDR1 is MNHEY and CDR2 SVGAGI. Deletions cut 5 bases from V and 5 bases from J, with 18 bases between.

The V and J genes are TRBV5-1 and TRBJ2-7, with 8 nucleotides matching TRBD1. Germline CDR1 reads SGHRS; CDR2 reads YFSETQ. The CDR3 extends over 14 amino acids. With V trimmed by 4 bases and J by 0 bases, 3 bases remained unmatched. The CDR3, as DNA: TGCGCCAGCAGCCCCGGGACAGGCTCCTACGAGCAGTACTTC. Translating it yields CASSPGTGSYEQYF.

In DNA, the CDR3 is TGTGCCAGCAGCCCCGGGACAGGATCCTACAATGAGCAGTTCTTC. Encoded protein: CASSPGTGSYNEQFF. The chain is built from TRBV11-3 and TRBJ2-1, with 8 bases identical to TRBD1. V lost 5 bases, J lost 1 base, and 4 bases stayed unmatched. Germline V lookup: CDR1 SGHNT, CDR2 YENEEA. This CDR3 region has 15 residues.

This sequence joins TRBV4-2 and TRBJ2-5; 9 positions match TRBD2. CDR3 length equals 17 residues. The germline CDR1 and CDR2 sequences are LGHNA and YNFKEQ. The junction had 12 bases not matched to a gene; V was cut back by 3 bases and J by 4 bases. The CDR3 loop is CASSQGQGLALGETQYF. The CDR3 DNA reads as TGTGCCAGCAGCCAGGGTCAAGGACTAGCGTTAGGAGAGACCCAGTACTTC.

This chain joins TRBV28 and TRBJ2-2; 12 positions match TRBD2. The CDR3 runs 15 residues. Germline trimming cut 7 bases from V and 5 bases from J; bases unmatched to any gene: 5. CDR1 and CDR2 (germline): MDHEN, SYDVKM. CDR3 coding DNA: TGTGCCAGCACCAACGGACTAGCGGGGACCGGGGAGCTGTTTTTT. Its protein product is CASTNGLAGTGELFF. The full variable domain, with the rest looked up from reference TRBV28 and TRBJ2-2, is DVKVTQSSRYLVKRTGEKVFLECVQDMDHENMFWYRQDPGLGLRLIYFSYDVKMKEKGDIPEGYSVSREKKERFSLILESASTNQTSMYLCASTNGLAGTGELFFGEGSRLTVL.

This clone appeared once. The V and J genes are TRBV24-1 and TRBJ2-3; D possibly corresponds to TRBD2 (7 bases). In germline, CDR1 is KGHDR, CDR2 SFDVKD. The V end was cut by 1 base, the J end by 7 bases, with 20 bases between. The CDR3 is 17 residues long. CDR3 in DNA: TGTGCCACCAGTGATTTAGGATCCGGCGGGGGCGTAAATACGCAGTATTTT. This sequence encodes CATSDLGSGGGVNTQYF.

This CDR3 reads CASMGPVGLAGAGELFF. The CDR3 nucleotides are TGTGCCAGTATGGGCCCAGTGGGACTAGCGGGAGCCGGGGAGCTGTTTTTT. The genes are TRBV19 and TRBJ2-2, with 14 positions matching TRBD2. Germline V CDR1 and CDR2: LNHDA, SQIVND (reference sequence). This CDR3 comprises 17 residues. J was trimmed by 6 bases and V by 7 bases; bases with no gene match: 10. Filled out from reference TRBV19 and TRBJ2-2, the complete variable domain reads DGGITQSPKYLFRKEGQNVTLSCEQNLNHDAMYWYRQDPGQGLRLIYYSQIVNDFQKGDIAEGYSVSREKKESFPLTVTSAQKNPTAFYLCASMGPVGLAGAGELFFGEGSRLTVL.

This rearrangement joins TRBV12-3 or TRBV12-4 to TRBJ2-7; no firm D call. V lost 6 bases and J lost 2, with 11 bases in between. The CDR3 runs 13 residues. CDR3 residues: CASRGSTTYEQYF. The CDR3 coding sequence is TGTGCCAGCAGGGGCAGCACGACCTACGAGCAGTACTTC.

The rearrangement links TRBV27 to TRBJ2-1; the match to TRBD1 covers 8 bases. V shed 10 bases, J shed 9 bases, and the junction held 14 bases outside the gene matches. Germline values: CDR1 MNHEY, CDR2 SMNVEV (reference sequence). This CDR3 is 14 amino acids long. CDR3 region: CATTIAQGAFEQFF. CDR3 DNA sequence: TGTGCCACCACCATAGCGCAGGGGGCGTTTGAGCAGTTCTTC.

The chain is built from TRBV6-7 and TRBJ2-7; D ambiguous. TRBV6-7 is flagged as an ORF with uncertain function. The CDR3 sequence is 16 residues long. Trimming took off 2 bases at V and 1 base at J, with 15 bases between the two ends. CDR3 sequence: CASSYIPRVGSYEQYF. The CDR3 DNA is TGTGCCAGCAGTTACATCCCCCGGGTTGGATCCTACGAGCAGTACTTC.

This rearrangement joins TRBV14 to TRBJ2-7, with D maybe TRBD1 (5 bases). CDR3 size: 13 residues. Germline values: CDR1 SGHDN, CDR2 FVKESK. Trimming left V 4 bases short and J 6 bases short, with 13 bases between. The CDR3 DNA is TGTGCCAGCAGCCGACAGACTGTACTCGAGCAGTACTTC. Protein: CASSRQTVLEQYF. Based on the CDR3 plus reference TRBV14 and TRBJ2-7, the full variable domain is EAGVTQFPSHSVIEKGQTVTLRCDPISGHDNLYWYRRVMGKEIKFLLHFVKESKQDESGMPNNRFLAERTGGTYSTLKVQPAELEDSGVYFCASSRQTVLEQYFGPGTRLTVT.